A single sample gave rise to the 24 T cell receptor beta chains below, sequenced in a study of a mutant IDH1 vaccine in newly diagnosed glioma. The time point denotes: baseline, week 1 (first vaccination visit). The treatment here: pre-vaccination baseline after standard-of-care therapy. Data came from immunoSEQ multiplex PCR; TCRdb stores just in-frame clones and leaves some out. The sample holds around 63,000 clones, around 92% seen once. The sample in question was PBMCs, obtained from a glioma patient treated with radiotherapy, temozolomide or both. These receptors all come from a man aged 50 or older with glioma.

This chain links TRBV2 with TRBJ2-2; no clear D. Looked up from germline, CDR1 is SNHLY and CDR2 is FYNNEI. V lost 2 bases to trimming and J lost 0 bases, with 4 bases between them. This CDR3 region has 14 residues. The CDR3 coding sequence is TGTGCCAGCAGTGAAACCCCGAACACCGGGGAGCTGTTTTTT. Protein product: CASSETPNTGELFF.

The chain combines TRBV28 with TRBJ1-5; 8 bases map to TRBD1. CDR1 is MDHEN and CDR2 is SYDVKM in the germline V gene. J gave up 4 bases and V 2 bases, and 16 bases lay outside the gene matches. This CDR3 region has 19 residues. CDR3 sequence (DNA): TGTGCCAGCAGTTTACGACAGGGGTGGATGGTAGTATTGAATCAGCCCCAGCATTTT. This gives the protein CASSLRQGWMVVLNQPQHF.

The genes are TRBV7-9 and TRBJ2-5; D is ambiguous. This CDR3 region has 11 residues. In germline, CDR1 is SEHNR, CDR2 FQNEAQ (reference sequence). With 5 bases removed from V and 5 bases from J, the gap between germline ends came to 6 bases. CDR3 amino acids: CASSDFETQYF. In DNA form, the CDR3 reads TGTGCCAGCAGCGACTTTGAGACCCAGTACTTC. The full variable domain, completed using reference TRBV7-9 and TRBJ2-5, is DTGVSQNPRHKITKRGQNVTFRCDPISEHNRLYWYRQTLGQGPEFLTYFQNEAQLEKSRLLSDRFSAERPKGSFSTLEIQRTEQGDSAMYLCASSDFETQYFGPGTRLLVL.

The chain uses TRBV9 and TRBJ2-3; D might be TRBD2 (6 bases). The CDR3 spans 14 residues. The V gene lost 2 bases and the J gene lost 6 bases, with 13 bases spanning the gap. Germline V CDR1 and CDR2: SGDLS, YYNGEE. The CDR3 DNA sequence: TGTGCCAGCAGCGTGTCCGGGAGTTCGGATACGCAGTATTTT. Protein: CASSVSGSSDTQYF.

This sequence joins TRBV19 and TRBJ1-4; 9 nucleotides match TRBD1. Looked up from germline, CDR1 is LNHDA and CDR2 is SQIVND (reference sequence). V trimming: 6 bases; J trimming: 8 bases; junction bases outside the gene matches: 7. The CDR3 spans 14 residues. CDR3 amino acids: CASRETGGGEKLFF. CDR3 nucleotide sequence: TGTGCCAGTAGGGAGACAGGGGGAGGCGAAAAACTGTTTTTT.

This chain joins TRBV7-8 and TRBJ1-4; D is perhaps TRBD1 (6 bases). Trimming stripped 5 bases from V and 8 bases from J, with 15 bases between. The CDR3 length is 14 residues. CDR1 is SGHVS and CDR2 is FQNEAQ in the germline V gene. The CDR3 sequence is CASSNRQVGEKLFF. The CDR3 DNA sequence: TGTGCCAGCAGCAACCGACAGGTCGGGGAAAAACTGTTTTTT.

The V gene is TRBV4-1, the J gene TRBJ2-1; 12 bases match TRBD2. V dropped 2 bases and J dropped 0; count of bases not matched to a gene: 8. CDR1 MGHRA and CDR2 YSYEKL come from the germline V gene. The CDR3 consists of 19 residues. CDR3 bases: TGCGCCAGCAGCCAAAAACTCGGACTAGCGGGATTCTCCTACAATGAGCAGTTCTTC. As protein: CASSQKLGLAGFSYNEQFF.

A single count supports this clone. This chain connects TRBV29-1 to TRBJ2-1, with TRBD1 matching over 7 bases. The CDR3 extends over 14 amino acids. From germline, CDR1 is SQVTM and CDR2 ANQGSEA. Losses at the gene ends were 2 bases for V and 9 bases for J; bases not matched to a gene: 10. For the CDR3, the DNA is TGCAGCGTTGAACCACGGACAGGTAGCGTTGAGCAGTTCTTC. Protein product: CSVEPRTGSVEQFF.

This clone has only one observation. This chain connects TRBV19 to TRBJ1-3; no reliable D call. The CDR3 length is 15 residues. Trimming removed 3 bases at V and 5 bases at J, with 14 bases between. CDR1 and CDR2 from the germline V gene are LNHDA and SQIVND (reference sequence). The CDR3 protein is CASSITRTGRNTIYF. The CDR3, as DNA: TGTGCCAGTAGTATTACCAGGACTGGGAGAAACACCATATATTTT.

The CDR3 bases are TGCAGCGTTGATACAAGGACTAGAGTGGATACGCAGTATTTT. Protein sequence: CSVDTRTRVDTQYF. The rearrangement uses TRBV29-1 and TRBJ2-3; 7 bases match TRBD2. This CDR3 is 14 amino acids long. With 3 bases clipped from V and 6 bases from J, the junction kept 9 bases outside the gene matches. Germline V lookup: CDR1 SQVTM, CDR2 ANQGSEA.

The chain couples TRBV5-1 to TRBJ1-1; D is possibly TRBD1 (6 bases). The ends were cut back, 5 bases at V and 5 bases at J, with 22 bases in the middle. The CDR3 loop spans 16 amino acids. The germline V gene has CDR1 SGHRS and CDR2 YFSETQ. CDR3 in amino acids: CASSRGQGRLGTEAFF. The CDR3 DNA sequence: TGCGCCAGCAGTCGTGGGCAGGGGCGCTTGGGGACTGAAGCTTTCTTT.

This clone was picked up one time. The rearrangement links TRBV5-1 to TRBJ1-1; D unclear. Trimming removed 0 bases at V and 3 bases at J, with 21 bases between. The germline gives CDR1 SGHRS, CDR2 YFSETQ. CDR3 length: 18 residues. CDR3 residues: CASSLASVGRRADTEAFF. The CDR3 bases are TGCGCCAGCAGCTTGGCCAGCGTAGGACGTCGGGCCGACACTGAAGCTTTCTTT.

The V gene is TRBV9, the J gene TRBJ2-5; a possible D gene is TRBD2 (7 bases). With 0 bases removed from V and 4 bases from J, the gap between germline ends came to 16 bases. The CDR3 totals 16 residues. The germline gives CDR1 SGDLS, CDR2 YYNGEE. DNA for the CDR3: TGTGCCAGCAGCGTAGGGGAGGGGGGGGAGCTAGAGACCCAGTACTTC. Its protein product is CASSVGEGGELETQYF.

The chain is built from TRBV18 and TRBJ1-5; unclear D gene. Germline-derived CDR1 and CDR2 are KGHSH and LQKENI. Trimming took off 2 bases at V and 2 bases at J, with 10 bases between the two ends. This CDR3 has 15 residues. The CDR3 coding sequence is TGTGCCAGCTCACCATTCGGGTCGGGCAATCAGCCCCAGCATTTT. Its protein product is CASSPFGSGNQPQHF.

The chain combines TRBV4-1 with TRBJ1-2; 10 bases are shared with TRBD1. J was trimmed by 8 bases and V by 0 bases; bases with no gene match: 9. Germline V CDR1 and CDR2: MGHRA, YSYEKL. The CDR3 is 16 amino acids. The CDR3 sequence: CASSQDRRQGAGGYTF. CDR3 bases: TGCGCCAGCAGCCAAGATCGTCGACAGGGGGCTGGCGGCTACACCTTC.

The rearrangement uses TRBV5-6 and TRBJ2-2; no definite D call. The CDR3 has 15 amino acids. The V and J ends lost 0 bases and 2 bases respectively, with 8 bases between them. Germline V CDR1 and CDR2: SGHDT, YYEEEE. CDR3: CASSLVGLNTGELFF. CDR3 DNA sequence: TGTGCCAGCAGCTTGGTTGGGCTAAACACCGGGGAGCTGTTTTTT. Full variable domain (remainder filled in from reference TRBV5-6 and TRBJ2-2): DAGVTQSPTHLIKTRGQQVTLRCSPKSGHDTVSWYQQALGQGPQFIFQYYEEEERQRGNFPDRFSGHQFPNYSSELNVNALLLGDSALYLCASSLVGLNTGELFFGEGSRLTVL.

The CDR3 coding sequence is TGTGCCAGCAGCCACGGGACTAGCGGTTTGAGGGAGACCCAGTACTTC. Amino acid sequence: CASSHGTSGLRETQYF. This chain connects TRBV27 to TRBJ2-5; 11 bases align to TRBD2. After removal of 6 bases from V and 5 bases from J, the junction contained 11 bases not matched to a gene. The CDR3 runs to 16 residues. Germline V CDR1 and CDR2: MNHEY, SMNVEV (reference sequence).

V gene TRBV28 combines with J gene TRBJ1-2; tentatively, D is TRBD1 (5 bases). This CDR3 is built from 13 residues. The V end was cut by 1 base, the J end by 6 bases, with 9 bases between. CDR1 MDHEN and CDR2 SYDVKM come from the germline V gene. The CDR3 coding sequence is TGTGCCAGCAGTTTATTGACAGCAAATGGCTACACCTTC. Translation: CASSLLTANGYTF.

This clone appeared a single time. The CDR3 protein is CASSVMDGQGSRTQYF. In DNA form, the CDR3 reads TGTGCCAGCAGCGTAATGGACGGACAGGGGAGTCGGACGCAGTATTTT. This chain links TRBV9 with TRBJ2-3; 9 bases fit TRBD1. The length of the CDR3 is 16 residues. The J segment lost 9 bases and the V segment lost 1 base, leaving 12 bases of the junction unmatched. CDR1 is SGDLS and CDR2 is YYNGEE in the germline V gene.

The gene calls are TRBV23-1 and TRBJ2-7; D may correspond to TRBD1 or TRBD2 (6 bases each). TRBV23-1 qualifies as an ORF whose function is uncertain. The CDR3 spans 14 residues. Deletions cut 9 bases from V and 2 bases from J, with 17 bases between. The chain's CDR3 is CARGPGATTYEQYF. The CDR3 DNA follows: TGCGCCAGGGGACCGGGGGCCACCACCTACGAGCAGTACTTC.

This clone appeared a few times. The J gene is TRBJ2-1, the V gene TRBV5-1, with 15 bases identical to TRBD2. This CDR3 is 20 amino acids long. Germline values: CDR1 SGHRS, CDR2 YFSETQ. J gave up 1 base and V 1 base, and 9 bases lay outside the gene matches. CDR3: CASSLRVLGLAGGSYNEQFF. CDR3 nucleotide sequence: TGCGCCAGCAGCTTGAGGGTCCTGGGACTAGCGGGAGGATCCTACAATGAGCAGTTCTTC.

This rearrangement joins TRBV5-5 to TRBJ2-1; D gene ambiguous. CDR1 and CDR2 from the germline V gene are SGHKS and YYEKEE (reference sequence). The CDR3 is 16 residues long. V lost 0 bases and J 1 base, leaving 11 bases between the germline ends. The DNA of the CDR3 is TGTGCCAGCAGCTTGGGTCAGTTCCTATCCTACAATGAGCAGTTCTTC. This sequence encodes CASSLGQFLSYNEQFF.

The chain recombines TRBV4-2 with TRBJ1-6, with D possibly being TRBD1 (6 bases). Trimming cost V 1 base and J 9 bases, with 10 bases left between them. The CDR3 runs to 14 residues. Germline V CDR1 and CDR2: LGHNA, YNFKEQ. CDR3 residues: CASSQVGGASPLHF. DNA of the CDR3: TGTGCCAGCAGCCAAGTTGGGGGGGCTTCACCCCTCCACTTT.

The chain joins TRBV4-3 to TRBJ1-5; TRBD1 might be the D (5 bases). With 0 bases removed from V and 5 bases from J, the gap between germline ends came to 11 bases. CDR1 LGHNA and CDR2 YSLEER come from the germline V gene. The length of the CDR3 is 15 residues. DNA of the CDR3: TGCGCCAGCAGCCAAGAAAGTCAGGGCGATCAGCCCCAGCATTTT. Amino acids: CASSQESQGDQPQHF.